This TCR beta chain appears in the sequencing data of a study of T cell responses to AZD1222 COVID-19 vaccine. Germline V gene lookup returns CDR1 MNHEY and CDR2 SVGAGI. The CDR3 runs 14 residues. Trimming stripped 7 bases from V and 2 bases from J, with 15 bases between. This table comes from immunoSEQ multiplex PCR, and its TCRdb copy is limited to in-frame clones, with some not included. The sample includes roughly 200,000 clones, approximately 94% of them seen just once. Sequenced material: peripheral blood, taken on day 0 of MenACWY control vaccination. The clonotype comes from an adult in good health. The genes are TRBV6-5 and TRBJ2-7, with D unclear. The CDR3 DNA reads TGTGCCAGCAACCCCCGGCAAGATACCTACGAGCAGTACTTC. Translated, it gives CASNPRQDTYEQYF.